This note documents a single TCR beta chain sequence. This record comes from a study of blood T cell repertoires in COVID-19. Study in general: Acute and convalescent COVID-19 samples came from the United States, Italy and Spain. Sources were T cells, B-cell-depleted T cells, or PBMCs; the material itself was cDNA or gDNA.

Profiled with immunoSEQ multiplex PCR; TCRdb holds only in-frame clones, not every one. The table lists about 140,000 clones, over 75% of them singletons. J gave up 4 bases and V 6 bases, and 10 bases lay outside the gene matches. There are 15 residues in the CDR3. The germline CDR1 and CDR2 sequences are KGHSH and LQKENI. Input material: peripheral blood. The TCR sequence derives from a human donor in a cohort sampled during active COVID-19. The rearrangement links TRBV18 to TRBJ2-3, with TRBD2 matching 7 bases. The CDR3 coding sequence is TGTGCCAGCTCCCCGGGGCAGGGAGGGCCAGATACGCAGTATTTT. Encoded protein: CASSPGQGGPDTQYF.